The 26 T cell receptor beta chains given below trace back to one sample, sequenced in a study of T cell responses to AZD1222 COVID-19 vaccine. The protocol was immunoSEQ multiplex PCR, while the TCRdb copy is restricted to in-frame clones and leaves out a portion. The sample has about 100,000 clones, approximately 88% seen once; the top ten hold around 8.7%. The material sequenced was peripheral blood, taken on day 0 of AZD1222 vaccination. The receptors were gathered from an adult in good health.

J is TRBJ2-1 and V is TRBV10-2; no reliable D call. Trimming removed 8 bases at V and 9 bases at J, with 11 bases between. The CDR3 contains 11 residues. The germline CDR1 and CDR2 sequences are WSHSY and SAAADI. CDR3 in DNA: TGCGCCAGCGGAGAGGAACGTGAGCAGTTCTTC. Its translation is CASGEEREQFF.

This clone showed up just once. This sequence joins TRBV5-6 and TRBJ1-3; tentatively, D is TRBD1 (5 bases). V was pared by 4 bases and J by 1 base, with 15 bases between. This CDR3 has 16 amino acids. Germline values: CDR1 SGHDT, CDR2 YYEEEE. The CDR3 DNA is TGTGCCAGCAGCGCTCCTTACGGGGGGTCTGGAAACACCATATATTTT. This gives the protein CASSAPYGGSGNTIYF. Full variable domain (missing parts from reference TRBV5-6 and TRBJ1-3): DAGVTQSPTHLIKTRGQQVTLRCSPKSGHDTVSWYQQALGQGPQFIFQYYEEEERQRGNFPDRFSGHQFPNYSSELNVNALLLGDSALYLCASSAPYGGSGNTIYFGEGSWLTVV.

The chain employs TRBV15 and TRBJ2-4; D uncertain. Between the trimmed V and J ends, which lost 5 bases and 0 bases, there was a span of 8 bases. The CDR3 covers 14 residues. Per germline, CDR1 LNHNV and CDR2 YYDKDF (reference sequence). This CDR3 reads CATSGVVAKNIQYF. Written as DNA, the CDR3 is TGTGCCACCAGCGGGGTGGTAGCCAAAAACATTCAGTACTTC. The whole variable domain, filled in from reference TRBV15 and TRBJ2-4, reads DAMVIQNPRYQVTQFGKPVTLSCSQTLNHNVMYWYQQKSSQAPKLLFHYYDKDFNNEADTPDNFQSRRPNTSFCFLDIRSPGLGDTAMYLCATSGVVAKNIQYFGAGTRLSVL.

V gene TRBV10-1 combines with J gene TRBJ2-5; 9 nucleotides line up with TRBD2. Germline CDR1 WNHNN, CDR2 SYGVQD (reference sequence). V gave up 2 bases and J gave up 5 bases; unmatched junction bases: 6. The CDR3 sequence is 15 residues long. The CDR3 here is CASSEGGRAPETQYF. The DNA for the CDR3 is TGCGCCAGCAGTGAGGGCGGGAGGGCCCCGGAGACCCAGTACTTC.

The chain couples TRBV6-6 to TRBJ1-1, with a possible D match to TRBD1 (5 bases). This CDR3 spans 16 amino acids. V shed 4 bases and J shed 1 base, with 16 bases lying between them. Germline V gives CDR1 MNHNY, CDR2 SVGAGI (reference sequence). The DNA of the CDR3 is TGTGCCAGCAGTTCCTCCTCCGGCGGGGGGAACACTGAAGCTTTCTTT. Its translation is CASSSSSGGGNTEAFF.

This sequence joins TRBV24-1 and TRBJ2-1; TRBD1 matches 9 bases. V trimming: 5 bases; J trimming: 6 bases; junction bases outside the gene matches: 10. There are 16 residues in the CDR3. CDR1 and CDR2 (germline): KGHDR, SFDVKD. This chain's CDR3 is CATSGLDRGLGNEQFF. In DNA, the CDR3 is TGTGCCACCAGTGGACTGGACAGGGGATTGGGCAATGAGCAGTTCTTC.

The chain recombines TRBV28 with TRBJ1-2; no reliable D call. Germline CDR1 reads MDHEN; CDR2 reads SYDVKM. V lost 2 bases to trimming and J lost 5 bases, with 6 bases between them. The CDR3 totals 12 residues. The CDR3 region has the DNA TGTGCCAGCAGTTTAGGCGGATATGGCTACACCTTC. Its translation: CASSLGGYGYTF.

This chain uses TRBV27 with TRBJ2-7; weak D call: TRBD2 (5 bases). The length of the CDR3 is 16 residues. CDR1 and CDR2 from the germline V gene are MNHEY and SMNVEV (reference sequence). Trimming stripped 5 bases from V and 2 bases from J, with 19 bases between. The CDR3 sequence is CASSPLWLLGPYEQYF. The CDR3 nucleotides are TGTGCCAGCAGTCCCCTCTGGCTACTAGGGCCCTACGAGCAGTACTTC.

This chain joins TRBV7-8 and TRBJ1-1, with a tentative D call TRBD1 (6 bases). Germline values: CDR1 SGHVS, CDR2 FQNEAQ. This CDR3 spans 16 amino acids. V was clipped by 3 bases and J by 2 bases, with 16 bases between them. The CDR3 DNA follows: TGTGCCAGCAGCTTCGGGGGGGGCGGCCTTAACACTGAAGCTTTCTTT. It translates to CASSFGGGGLNTEAFF.

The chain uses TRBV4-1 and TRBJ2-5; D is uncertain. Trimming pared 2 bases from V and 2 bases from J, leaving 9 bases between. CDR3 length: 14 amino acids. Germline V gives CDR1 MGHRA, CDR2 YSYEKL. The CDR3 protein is CASSQPPNQETQYF. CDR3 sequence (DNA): TGCGCCAGCAGCCAACCACCCAATCAAGAGACCCAGTACTTC.

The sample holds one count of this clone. Here the CDR3 DNA reads TGCGCCAGCAGCCAAGATGCGCAGGTCACATCTACGGGCTACACCTTC. It codes for CASSQDAQVTSTGYTF. V is TRBV4-3 and J is TRBJ1-2, with D unresolved. The V gene's germline CDR1 is LGHNA and CDR2 YSLEER. CDR3 size: 16 residues. V was trimmed by 0 bases and J by 8 bases, leaving 19 bases between them.

The CDR3 region has the DNA TGTGCCAGTAGTATCGGCCCGGGAGGGCGGACAGATACGCAGTATTTT. Translated, it gives CASSIGPGGRTDTQYF. V is TRBV19 and J is TRBJ2-3, with 8 nucleotides matching TRBD2. The ends lost 3 bases at V and 3 bases at J; junction bases unmatched: 8. The CDR3 has 16 residues. Per germline, CDR1 LNHDA and CDR2 SQIVND (reference sequence). Filled out from reference TRBV19 and TRBJ2-3, the complete variable domain reads DGGITQSPKYLFRKEGQNVTLSCEQNLNHDAMYWYRQDPGQGLRLIYYSQIVNDFQKGDIAEGYSVSREKKESFPLTVTSAQKNPTAFYLCASSIGPGGRTDTQYFGPGTRLTVL.

The chain's CDR3 is CASSLLSSYNSPLHF. The CDR3 coding sequence is TGTGCCAGTAGTTTATTGAGCTCCTATAATTCACCCCTCCACTTT. The chain links TRBV19 to TRBJ1-6; D uncertain. This CDR3 is 15 amino acids long. Germline V lookup: CDR1 LNHDA, CDR2 SQIVND (reference sequence). V lost 5 bases to trimming and J lost 0 bases, with 8 bases between them. Full variable domain (remainder filled in from reference TRBV19 and TRBJ1-6): DGGITQSPKYLFRKEGQNVTLSCEQNLNHDAMYWYRQDPGQGLRLIYYSQIVNDFQKGDIAEGYSVSREKKESFPLTVTSAQKNPTAFYLCASSLLSSYNSPLHFGNGTRLTVT.

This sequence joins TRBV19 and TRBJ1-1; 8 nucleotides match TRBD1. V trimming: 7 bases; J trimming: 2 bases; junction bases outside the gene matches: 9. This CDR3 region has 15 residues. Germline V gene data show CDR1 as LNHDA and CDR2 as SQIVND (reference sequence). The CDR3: CASTSDRGGNTEAFF. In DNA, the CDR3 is TGTGCCAGTACCTCTGACAGGGGAGGTAACACTGAAGCTTTCTTT.

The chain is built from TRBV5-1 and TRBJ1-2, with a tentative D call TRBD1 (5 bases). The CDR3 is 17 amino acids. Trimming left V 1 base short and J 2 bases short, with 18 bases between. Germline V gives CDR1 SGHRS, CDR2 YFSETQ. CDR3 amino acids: CASSLRGLPIPNYGYTF. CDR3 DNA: TGCGCCAGCAGCTTGCGGGGCCTCCCTATCCCCAACTATGGCTACACCTTC.

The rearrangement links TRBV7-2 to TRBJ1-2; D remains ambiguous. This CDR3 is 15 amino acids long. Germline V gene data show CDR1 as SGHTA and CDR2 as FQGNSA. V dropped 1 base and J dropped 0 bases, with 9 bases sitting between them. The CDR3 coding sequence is TGTGCCAGCAGCTTAGGCAACACTGCTAACTATGGCTACACCTTC. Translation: CASSLGNTANYGYTF.

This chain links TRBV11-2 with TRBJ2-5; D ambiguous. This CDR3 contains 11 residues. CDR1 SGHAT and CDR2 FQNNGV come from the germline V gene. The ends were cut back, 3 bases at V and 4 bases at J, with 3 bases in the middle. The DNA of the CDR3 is TGTGCCAGCAGCTTGGGAGAGACCCAGTACTTC. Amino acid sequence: CASSLGETQYF.

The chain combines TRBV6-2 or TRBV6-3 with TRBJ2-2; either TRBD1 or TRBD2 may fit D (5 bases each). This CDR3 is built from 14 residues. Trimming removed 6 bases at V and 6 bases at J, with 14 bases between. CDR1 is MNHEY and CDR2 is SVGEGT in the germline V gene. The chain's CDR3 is CASSRNRDPGELFF. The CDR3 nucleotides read TGTGCCAGCAGCCGGAACCGGGACCCCGGGGAGCTGTTTTTT.

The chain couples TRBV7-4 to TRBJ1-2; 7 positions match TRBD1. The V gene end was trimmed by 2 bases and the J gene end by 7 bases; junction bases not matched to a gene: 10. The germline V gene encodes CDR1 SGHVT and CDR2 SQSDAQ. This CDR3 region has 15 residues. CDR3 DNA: TGTGCCAGCAGCTTAAAGGGGGCTAGGATTGGTGGCTACACCTTC. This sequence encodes CASSLKGARIGGYTF.

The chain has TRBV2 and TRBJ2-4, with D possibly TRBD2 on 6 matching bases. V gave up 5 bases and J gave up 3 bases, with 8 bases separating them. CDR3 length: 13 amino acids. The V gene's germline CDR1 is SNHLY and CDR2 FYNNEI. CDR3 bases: TGTGCCAGCAGTCGGGGGAACAAAAACATTCAGTACTTC. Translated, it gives CASSRGNKNIQYF.

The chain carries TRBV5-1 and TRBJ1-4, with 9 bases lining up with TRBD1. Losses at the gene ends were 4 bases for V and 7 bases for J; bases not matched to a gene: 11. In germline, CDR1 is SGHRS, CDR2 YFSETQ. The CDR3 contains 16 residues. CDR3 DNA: TGCGCCAGCAGCGAAGGGACAGGGTTTAGAAGTGAAAAACTGTTTTTT. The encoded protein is CASSEGTGFRSEKLFF.

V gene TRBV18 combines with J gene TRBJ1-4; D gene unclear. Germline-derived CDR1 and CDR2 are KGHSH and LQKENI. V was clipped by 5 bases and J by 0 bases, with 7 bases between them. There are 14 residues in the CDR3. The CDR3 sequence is CASSAHATNEKLFF. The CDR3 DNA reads TGTGCCAGCTCAGCCCATGCAACTAATGAAAAACTGTTTTTT.

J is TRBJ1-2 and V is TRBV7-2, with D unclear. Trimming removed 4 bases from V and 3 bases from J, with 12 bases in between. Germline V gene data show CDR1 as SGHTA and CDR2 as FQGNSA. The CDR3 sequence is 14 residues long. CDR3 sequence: CASSWFRDDYGYTF. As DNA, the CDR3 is TGTGCCAGCAGCTGGTTCAGAGACGACTATGGCTACACCTTC.

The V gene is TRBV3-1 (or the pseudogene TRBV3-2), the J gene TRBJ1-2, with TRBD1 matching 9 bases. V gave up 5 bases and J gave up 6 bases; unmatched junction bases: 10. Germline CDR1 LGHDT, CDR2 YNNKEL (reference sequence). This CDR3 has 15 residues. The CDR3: CASSSRTGGANGYTF. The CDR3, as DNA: TGTGCCAGCAGCTCTCGTACAGGGGGCGCGAATGGCTACACCTTC.

CDR3 in amino acids: CASSFPSPSGRAVGLGYNEQFF. CDR3 nucleotides: TGTGCCAGCAGTTTCCCCTCGCCTAGCGGGAGGGCGGTCGGGCTCGGGTACAATGAGCAGTTCTTC. The rearrangement links TRBV28 to TRBJ2-1; 12 bases agree with TRBD2. The V segment lost 3 bases and the J segment 4 bases; nucleotides outside the gene matches: 22. This CDR3 contains 22 residues. Looked up from germline, CDR1 is MDHEN and CDR2 is SYDVKM.

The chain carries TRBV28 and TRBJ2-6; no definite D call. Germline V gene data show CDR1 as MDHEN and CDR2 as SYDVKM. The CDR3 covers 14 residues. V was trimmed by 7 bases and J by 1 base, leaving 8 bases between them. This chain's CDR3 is CASTRLSGANVLTF. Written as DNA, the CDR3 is TGTGCCAGCACTCGTCTTTCTGGGGCCAACGTCCTGACTTTC.